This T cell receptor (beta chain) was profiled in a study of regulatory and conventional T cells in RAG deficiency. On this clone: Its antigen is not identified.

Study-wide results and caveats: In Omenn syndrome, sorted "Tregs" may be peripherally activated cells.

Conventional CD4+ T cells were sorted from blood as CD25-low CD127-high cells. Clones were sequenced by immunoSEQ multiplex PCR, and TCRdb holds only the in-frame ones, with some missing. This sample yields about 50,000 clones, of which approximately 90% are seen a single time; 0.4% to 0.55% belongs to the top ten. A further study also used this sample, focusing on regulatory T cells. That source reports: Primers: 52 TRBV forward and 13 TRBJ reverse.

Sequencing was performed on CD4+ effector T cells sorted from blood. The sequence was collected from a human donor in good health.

The CDR3, as DNA: TGTGCCAGCAGCTTAGGGCTTTCTAGCGGATACGAGCAGTACTTC. Its protein is CASSLGLSSGYEQYF. The genes are TRBV11-3 and TRBJ2-7; 7 bases map to TRBD2. CDR1 is SGHNT and CDR2 is YENEEA in the germline V gene. Germline trimming cut 1 base from V and 4 bases from J; bases unmatched to any gene: 7. The CDR3 runs to 15 residues. The variable domain in full, completed from reference TRBV11-3 and TRBJ2-7, reads EAGVVQSPRYKIIEKKQPVAFWCNPISGHNTLYWYLQNLGQGPELLIRYENEEAVDDSQLPKDRFSAERLKGVDSTLKIQPAELGDSAVYLCASSLGLSSGYEQYFGPGTRLTVT.